Included here is one T cell receptor (beta chain) sequence, with context. Its cognate antigen is unknown. At one of its ends the junction is not consistent with the germline gene, which may arise from a read error. Germline CDR1 reads SGHTA; CDR2 reads FQGNSA. This CDR3 spans 13 amino acids. Described time point: newly diagnosed GD, antithyroid drugs for less than 3 months. From RNA extracted from PBMCs, the TCR library was made. All patients originated from an endocrinology department located in Xi'an, China. These data originate in a study of regulatory T cells in long-lasting Graves disease. Study conclusions and caveats: TRBV28, TRBJ1-2 and TRBJ2-5 emerged as the favored segments in persistent disease. Thyroid tissue was not sampled; only peripheral blood was.

The TCR beta library used iRepertoire HTBI primers with Arm-PCR amplification of CDR3. TCRdb re-called the multiplex PCR reads with MiXCR, one entry per CDR3 protein. The sample shows about 240,000 distinct CDR3 sequences, 20% to 25% of them seen only once. This TCR derives from a female donor with Graves disease. The sequencing here drew on peripheral blood mononuclear cells (PBMCs), taken at new diagnosis, from a patient treated with antithyroid drugs. The J gene is TRBJ2-6, the V gene TRBV7-2; the D gene could be TRBD1 or TRBD2 (5 bases each). The CDR3 reads CASSLYFGDVQTF. In nucleotides, the CDR3 is TGTGCCAGCAGCTTATATTTCGGGGACGTCCAGACTTTC.